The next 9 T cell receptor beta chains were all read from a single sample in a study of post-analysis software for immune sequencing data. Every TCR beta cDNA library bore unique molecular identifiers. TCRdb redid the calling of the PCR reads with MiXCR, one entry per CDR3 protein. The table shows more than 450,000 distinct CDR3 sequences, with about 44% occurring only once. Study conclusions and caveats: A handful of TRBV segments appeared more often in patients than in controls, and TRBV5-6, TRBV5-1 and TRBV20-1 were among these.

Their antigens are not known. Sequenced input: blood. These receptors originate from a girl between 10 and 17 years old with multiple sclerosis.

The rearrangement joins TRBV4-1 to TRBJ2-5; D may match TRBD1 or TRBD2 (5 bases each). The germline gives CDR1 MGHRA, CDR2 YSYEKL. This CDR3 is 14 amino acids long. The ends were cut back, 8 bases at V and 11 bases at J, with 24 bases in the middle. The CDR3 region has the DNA TGCGCCAGCGGGCCGGGACCCGCCCGGGTAGAGCAGTACTTC. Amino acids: CASGPGPARVEQYF.

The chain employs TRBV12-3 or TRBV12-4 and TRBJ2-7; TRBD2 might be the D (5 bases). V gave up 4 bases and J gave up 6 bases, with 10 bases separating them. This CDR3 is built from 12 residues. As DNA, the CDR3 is TGTGCCAGCAGTTGGGGAGTCTCCGAGCAGTACTTC. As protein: CASSWGVSEQYF.

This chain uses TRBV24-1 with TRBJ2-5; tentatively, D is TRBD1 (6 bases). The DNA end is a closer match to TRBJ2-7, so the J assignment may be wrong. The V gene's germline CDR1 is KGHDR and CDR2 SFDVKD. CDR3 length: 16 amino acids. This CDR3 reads CATSGAAGAGVYEQYF. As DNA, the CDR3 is TGTGCCACCAGTGGGGCTGCAGGAGCAGGGGTCTACGAGCAGTACTTC.

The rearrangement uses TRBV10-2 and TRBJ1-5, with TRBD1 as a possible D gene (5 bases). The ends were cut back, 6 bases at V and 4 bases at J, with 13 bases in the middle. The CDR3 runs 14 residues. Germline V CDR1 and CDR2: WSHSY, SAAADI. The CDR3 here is CASSAGTDNQPQHF. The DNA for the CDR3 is TGCGCCAGCAGCGCCGGGACTGATAATCAGCCCCAGCATTTT.

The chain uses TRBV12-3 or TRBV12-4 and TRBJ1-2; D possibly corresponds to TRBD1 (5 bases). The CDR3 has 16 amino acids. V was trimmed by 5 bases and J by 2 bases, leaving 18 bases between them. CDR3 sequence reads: CASSHRTLHSNYGYTF. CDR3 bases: TGTGCCAGCAGTCACCGGACACTTCATTCCAACTATGGCTACACCTTC.

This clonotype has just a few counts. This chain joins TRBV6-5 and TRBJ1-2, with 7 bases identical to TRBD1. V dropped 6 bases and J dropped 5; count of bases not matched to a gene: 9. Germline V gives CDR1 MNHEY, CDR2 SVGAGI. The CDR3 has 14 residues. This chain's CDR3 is CASSPGTAAYGYTF. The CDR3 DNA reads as TGTGCCAGCAGCCCTGGGACAGCGGCTTATGGCTACACCTTC.

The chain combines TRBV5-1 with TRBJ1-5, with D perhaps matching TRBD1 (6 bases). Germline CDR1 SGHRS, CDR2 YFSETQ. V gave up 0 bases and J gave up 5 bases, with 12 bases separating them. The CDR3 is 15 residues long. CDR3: CASSLAGEPYQPQHF. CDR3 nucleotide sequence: TGCGCCAGCAGCTTGGCAGGGGAACCCTATCAGCCCCAGCATTTT.

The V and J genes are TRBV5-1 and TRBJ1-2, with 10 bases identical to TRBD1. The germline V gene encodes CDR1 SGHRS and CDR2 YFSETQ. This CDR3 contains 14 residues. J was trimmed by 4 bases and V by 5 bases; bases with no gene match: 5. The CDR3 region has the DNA TGCGCCAGCAGTTTGACAGGGGGCCCCTATGGCTACACCTTC. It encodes CASSLTGGPYGYTF.

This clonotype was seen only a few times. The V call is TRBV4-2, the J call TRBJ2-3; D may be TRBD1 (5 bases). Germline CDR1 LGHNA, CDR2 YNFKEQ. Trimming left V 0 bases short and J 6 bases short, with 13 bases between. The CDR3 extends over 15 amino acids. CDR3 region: CASSQDRDRSDTQYF. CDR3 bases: TGTGCCAGCAGCCAAGACAGGGATCGAAGTGATACGCAGTATTTT.